The 8 T cell receptor beta chains below come from one sample, sequenced in a study of beta chain features in type 1 diabetes. Expressed TCRB transcripts were sequenced because the entire RNA isolate underwent reverse transcription. Profiling relied on immunoSEQ multiplex PCR, and the TCRdb table lists in-frame clones only, not all of them. The data show around 250,000 clones, 27% seen once. The sequenced material came from central memory CD4+ T cells from blood. The receptors here all came from a man aged 25 to 40 in good health.

The chain carries TRBV30 and TRBJ1-2, with TRBD1 as a possible D gene (5 bases). V lost 4 bases and J 2 bases, leaving 11 bases between the germline ends. Germline V gene sequence: CDR1 GTSNPN, CDR2 SVGIG (reference sequence). The CDR3 is 13 amino acids. The CDR3 bases are TGTGCCTGGACCCTTAGACAGAACTATGGCTACACCTTC. It translates to CAWTLRQNYGYTF.

The chain joins TRBV10-3 to TRBJ2-7; the D is unclear. With 2 bases removed from V and 3 bases from J, the gap between germline ends came to 5 bases. This CDR3 region has 12 residues. The germline V gene encodes CDR1 ENHRY and CDR2 SYGVKD. This CDR3 is CAISEGLYEQYF. CDR3 nucleotide sequence: TGTGCCATCAGTGAGGGGCTCTACGAGCAGTACTTC.

The chain combines TRBV28 with TRBJ1-1; D perhaps matches TRBD1 (6 bases). The CDR3 is made up of 15 amino acids. Germline assignment: CDR1 MDHEN and CDR2 SYDVKM. V lost 6 bases, J lost 0 bases, and 14 bases lay in between. The CDR3 sequence: CASRPPDRLNTEAFF. The CDR3 coding sequence is TGTGCCAGCAGACCTCCTGACAGGTTGAACACTGAAGCTTTCTTT.

In this sample, this clone turned up a few times. The rearrangement joins TRBV27 to TRBJ2-7; TRBD2 agrees at 10 bases. The V segment lost 5 bases and the J segment 6 bases; nucleotides outside the gene matches: 4. Germline V gives CDR1 MNHEY, CDR2 SMNVEV (reference sequence). The CDR3 runs to 13 residues. CDR3 region: CASSLAGAGEQYF. CDR3 DNA sequence: TGTGCCAGCAGTCTAGCGGGAGCGGGCGAGCAGTACTTC.

J is TRBJ2-2 and V is TRBV7-2, with D perhaps TRBD1 (6 bases). The length of the CDR3 is 15 residues. Trimming stripped 5 bases from V and 2 bases from J, with 12 bases between. Germline CDR1 reads SGHTA; CDR2 reads FQGNSA. The CDR3 region has the DNA TGTGCCAGCAGCCTCCAACAGGGAAACACCGGGGAGCTGTTTTTT. Amino acids: CASSLQQGNTGELFF.

The V and J genes are TRBV18 and TRBJ2-3; 9 bases are shared with TRBD1. J was trimmed by 1 base and V by 4 bases; bases with no gene match: 3. This CDR3 is 15 amino acids long. The germline CDR1 and CDR2 sequences are KGHSH and LQKENI. For the CDR3, the DNA is TGTGCCAGCTCACTCCGGACAGGGGGCACAGATACGCAGTATTTT. This translates into CASSLRTGGTDTQYF.

This clone was found many times. The chain couples TRBV15 to TRBJ2-3; no clear D gene. This CDR3 comprises 16 residues. V was clipped by 0 bases and J by 0 bases, with 10 bases between them. Looked up from germline, CDR1 is LNHNV and CDR2 is YYDKDF (reference sequence). As DNA, the CDR3 is TGTGCCACCAGCAGAGAAGGGATCACTAGCACAGATACGCAGTATTTT. Residues: CATSREGITSTDTQYF.

A remark on this clone: This may stem from a read error, because a much larger clone lies one nucleotide away. The same CDR3 also results from other DNA sequences found in this sample. As DNA, the CDR3 is TGTGCCAGCAGCTTGGACAGGTACTCCTACGAGCAGTACTTC. It is translated as CASSLDRYSYEQYF. The chain has TRBV7-2 and TRBJ2-7, with 7 bases identical to TRBD1. V lost 3 bases to trimming and J lost 0 bases; unmatched junction nucleotides: 2. The germline V gene has CDR1 SGHTA and CDR2 FQGNSA. This CDR3 spans 14 amino acids.